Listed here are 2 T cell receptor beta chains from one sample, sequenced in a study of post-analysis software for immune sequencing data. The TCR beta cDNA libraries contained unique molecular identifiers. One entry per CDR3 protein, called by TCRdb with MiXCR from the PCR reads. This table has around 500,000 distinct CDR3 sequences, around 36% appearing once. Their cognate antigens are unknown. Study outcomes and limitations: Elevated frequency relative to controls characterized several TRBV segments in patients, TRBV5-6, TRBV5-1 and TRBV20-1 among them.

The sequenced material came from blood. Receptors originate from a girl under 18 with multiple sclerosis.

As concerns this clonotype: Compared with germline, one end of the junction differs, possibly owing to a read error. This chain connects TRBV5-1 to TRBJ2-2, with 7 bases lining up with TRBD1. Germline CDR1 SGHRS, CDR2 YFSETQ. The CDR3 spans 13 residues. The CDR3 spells CTSSQGQHGELFF. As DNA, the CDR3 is TGCACCAGCAGCCAGGGACAGCACGGGGAGCTGTTTTTT.

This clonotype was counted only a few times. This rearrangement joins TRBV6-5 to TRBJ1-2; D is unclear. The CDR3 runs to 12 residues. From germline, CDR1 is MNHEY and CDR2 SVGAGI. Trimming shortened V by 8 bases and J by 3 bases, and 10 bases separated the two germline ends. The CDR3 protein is CASGREYYGYTF. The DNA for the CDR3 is TGTGCCAGCGGGAGGGAATACTATGGCTACACCTTC.